This T cell receptor beta chain was captured in a study of blood T cells in healthy people across ages (dated by TCRdb to the mid-2010s). As for the study more broadly: In model experiments, roughly one uniquely barcoded TCR beta cDNA molecule per two T cells was captured by template switching. Age-related changes in TCR beta repertoire diversity were measured in the study by deep sequencing normalized with unique cDNA molecular identifiers. Donors were grouped into four age groups: young (average roughly 17 years), middle-aged (around 39), aged (about 60) and long-lived (approximately 75). To avoid experimental bias, donors of different ages were randomly spread across the sequencing lanes. For two donors (one aged 18 to 30 and one aged 80 or older), the study analyzed two additional independent replicas of 1 million unique cDNA reads from the same blood draw. Study-wide conclusions, independent of this receptor: Estimates of total diversity based on one million sequenced T cells were considered lower bounds and underestimates. Conclusive comparison of naive and antigen-experienced compartments was prevented by the profiling of bulk unsorted PBMCs. A strong correlation was found between observed TCR beta diversity and the percentage of naive T cells measured by flow cytometry. The CMV infection status of donors was not known, potentially confounding age-related changes in expanded clonotypes. As age increased, observed TCR beta diversity per million T cells dropped in a roughly linear way, and a significant reduction was already evident by age 40. Compared with the aged group, the long-lived group had more naive CD4+ T cells, fewer expanded clones and increased TCR diversity, a pattern suggesting age selection.

Concerning this clonotype: Its binding antigen is unknown. Base qualities were left out, and no much larger clone turns up one base away.

The CDR3 numbers 15 residues from cysteine through phenylalanine. Of the read, only the CDR3 DNA is kept; its 45 bases are in frame from base 1. The germline V gene supplies CDR1 SGHTA and CDR2 FQGNSA. V ends up 0 bases short and J 0 bases short, with an unmatched junction base count of 0. Library generation was performed with 5' RACE. The sequencer was an Illumina HiSeq 2500. The second PCR ran for about 7 to 11 cycles and used a J-beta primer mix along with a sample-barcoded 5' primer. A unique molecular identifier was introduced onto each TCR beta cDNA molecule by a template-switch 5' adaptor carrying 12 random nucleotides. Each sample yielded at least 2.5 million CDR3-containing paired-end reads. First-strand cDNA was synthesized from all RNA with the Mint cDNA synthesis kit, primed by a TRBC-specific oligonucleotide. All cDNA was treated with uracil-DNA glycosylase and then went through a first 18-cycle PCR with the universal primers M1SS and BC2_uni_R. On the authors' methods: For normalization, 1 million high-quality reads, each with a distinct molecular identifier, were randomly selected from each sample. Reads with shared molecular identifiers were discarded instead of being binned into consensus sequences. CDR3 identification, clonotype clustering and error correction used MiTCR with a Q25 quality threshold and the strictest error-elimination algorithm. A nonparametric unseen species model with Euler transformation was used to estimate a lower bound on total TCR beta diversity. The public reads were run again by TCRdb, first through fastp at Q25 and then through MiXCR, and only productive beta chains were kept. Every entry covers one CDR3 protein and lists the most common genes and DNA from its rows. The V and J calls and clone size are TCRdb's, not the authors'. In all, the sample holds 780,000 or so distinct CDR3 sequences, and 56% of those were seen once. The biggest ten clones account for around 25% of the sample.

Systemically healthy Caucasian individuals from Russia, around 38 in total and aged about 6 to 100 years, were included as donors. Ten milliliters of peripheral blood were drawn from each donor into EDTA-treated Vacutainer tubes. PBMCs were isolated by Ficoll-Paque density-gradient centrifugation, with at least 6.5 million obtained per sample. Trizol reagent was used to extract total RNA from PBMCs, with at least 5.5 micrograms per sample. For every donor, flow cytometry on a PBMC aliquot measured the percentage of naive CD45RAhigh/CD27high T cells. Sequencing input: blood. The source is a middle-aged man in good health. The rearranged segments are TRBV7-2 and TRBJ1-1, with 8 bases aligning to TRBD1. The nucleotide sequence reads as follows: TGTGCCAGCAGCTTAGCGGGACAGGTGAACACTGAAGCTTTCTTT. It translates to CASSLAGQVNTEAFF.